This TCR beta chain derives from a study of lymphopenia after photon versus proton radiotherapy. The V segment lost 3 bases and the J segment 2 bases; nucleotides outside the gene matches: 3. The CDR3 has 14 residues. CDR1 is SGHRS, CDR2 YFSETQ, per germline. General study findings and limits: Relative stability marked proton patients; photon patients lost diversity and naive cells.

With respect to this clone: Its specificity is not known.

Produced via immunoSEQ multiplex PCR; TCRdb's table is partial and in-frame only. Altogether about 7,000 clones are present, about 90% being singletons, with the ten largest covering around 15%. This sequence was found in a man aged 55 to 70 with cholangiocarcinoma. The sample consisted of peripheral blood, taken from a patient treated with photon-based radiotherapy. The chain joins TRBV5-1 to TRBJ2-5; 8 bases map to TRBD1. DNA of the CDR3: TGCGCCAGCAGCTCAGGACAGGGACAAGAGACCCAGTACTTC. Translation: CASSSGQGQETQYF.